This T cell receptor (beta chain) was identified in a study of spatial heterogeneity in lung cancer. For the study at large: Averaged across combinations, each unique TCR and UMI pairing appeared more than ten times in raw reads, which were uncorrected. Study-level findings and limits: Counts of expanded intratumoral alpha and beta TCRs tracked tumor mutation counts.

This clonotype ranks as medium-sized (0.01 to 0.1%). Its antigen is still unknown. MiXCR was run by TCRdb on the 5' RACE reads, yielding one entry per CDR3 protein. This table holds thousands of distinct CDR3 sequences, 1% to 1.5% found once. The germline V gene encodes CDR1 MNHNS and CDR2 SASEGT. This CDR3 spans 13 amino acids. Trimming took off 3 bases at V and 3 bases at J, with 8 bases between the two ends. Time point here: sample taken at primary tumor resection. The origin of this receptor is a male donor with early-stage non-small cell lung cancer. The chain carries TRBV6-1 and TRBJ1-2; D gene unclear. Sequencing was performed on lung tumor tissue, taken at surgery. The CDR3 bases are TGTGCCAGCAGTGATGTGGTGGACTATGGCTACACCTTC. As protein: CASSDVVDYGYTF.